A single sample gave rise to the 14 T cell receptor beta chains below, sequenced in a study of blood T cell repertoires in COVID-19. Generated by immunoSEQ multiplex PCR, the TCRdb table keeps only in-frame clones and is missing some. Of about 310,000 clones in the sample, 90% were seen once. The sequenced material came from peripheral blood. These receptors came from a young woman with COVID-19, enrolled during active disease.

The rearrangement uses TRBV2 and TRBJ1-5; the D is unclear. Trimming took 3 bases from V and 4 from J, leaving 4 bases between them. Germline CDR1 is SNHLY and CDR2 is FYNNEI. The length of the CDR3 is 12 residues. The CDR3 sequence is CASSDPNQPQHF. The CDR3 nucleotides read TGTGCCAGCAGTGACCCTAATCAGCCCCAGCATTTT.

This chain joins TRBV27 and TRBJ2-7, with TRBD2 matching 12 bases. The germline V gene encodes CDR1 MNHEY and CDR2 SMNVEV (reference sequence). The CDR3 has 14 amino acids. V was clipped by 6 bases and J by 5 bases; unmatched bases: 5. CDR3 in DNA: TGTGCCAGCAGCCCCCGACTAGCGGGAGACGAGCAGTACTTC. Translating it yields CASSPRLAGDEQYF.

The genes are TRBV5-1 and TRBJ2-5; 7 bases map to TRBD1. The CDR3 sequence is 14 residues long. CDR1 and CDR2 from the germline V gene are SGHRS and YFSETQ. Trimming took 0 bases from V and 5 from J; bases not matched to a gene: 4. CDR3 coding DNA: TGCGCCAGCAGCTTGGAAGGGGGCTGGGAGACCCAGTACTTC. Its translation is CASSLEGGWETQYF.

The chain couples TRBV28 to TRBJ1-1; D gene uncertain. Between the trimmed V and J ends, which lost 5 bases and 1 base, there was a span of 14 bases. This CDR3 has 15 amino acids. Germline lookup yields CDR1 MDHEN and CDR2 SYDVKM. CDR3 loop: CASSPSGRANTEAFF. CDR3 nucleotides: TGTGCCAGCAGTCCTTCTGGGCGGGCGAACACTGAAGCTTTCTTT.

The count of this clone is one. The chain links TRBV6-5 to TRBJ2-7; D is ambiguous. CDR3 length: 13 residues. Deletions cut 2 bases from V and 6 bases from J, with 11 bases between. CDR1 is MNHEY, CDR2 SVGAGI, per germline. For the CDR3, the DNA is TGTGCCAGCAGTTACGGGCCAGTCCGCGAGCAGTACTTC. Translated, it gives CASSYGPVREQYF.

The gene calls are TRBV28 and TRBJ1-5; 9 nucleotides line up with TRBD1. This CDR3 spans 16 amino acids. The V gene end was trimmed by 5 bases and the J gene end by 1 base; junction bases not matched to a gene: 6. Looked up from germline, CDR1 is MDHEN and CDR2 is SYDVKM. CDR3 region: CASSQNRGRSNQPQHF. The CDR3 DNA reads as TGTGCCAGCAGTCAGAACAGGGGGCGGAGCAATCAGCCCCAGCATTTT.

The chain recombines TRBV6-1 with TRBJ2-3; 14 bases match TRBD2. After removal of 4 bases from V and 5 bases from J, the junction contained 5 bases not matched to a gene. The V gene's germline CDR1 is MNHNS and CDR2 SASEGT. This CDR3 region has 16 residues. CDR3 residues: CASSGRLAGGGDTQYF. The CDR3 coding sequence is TGTGCCAGCAGTGGAAGACTAGCGGGAGGGGGAGATACGCAGTATTTT.

This chain uses TRBV4-2 with TRBJ1-1; 8 bases are a match to TRBD1. CDR3 length equals 15 residues. Germline V lookup: CDR1 LGHNA, CDR2 YNFKEQ. The J segment lost 4 bases and the V segment lost 1 base, leaving 5 bases of the junction unmatched. The CDR3 bases are TGTGCCAGCAGCCAAGGACAGGGGAAGGGCACTGAAGCTTTCTTT. Its translation: CASSQGQGKGTEAFF.

This sequence joins TRBV6-6 and TRBJ2-7, with no clear D. CDR1 is MNHNY, CDR2 SVGAGI, per germline (reference sequence). There are 14 residues in the CDR3. The V and J ends lost 6 bases and 0 bases respectively, with 12 bases between them. The DNA for the CDR3 is TGTGCCAGCAGGGAGACTGCGAGCTCCTACGAGCAGTACTTC. Residues: CASRETASSYEQYF.

The chain is built from TRBV10-2 and TRBJ1-2, with D perhaps TRBD1 (6 bases). Between the trimmed V and J ends, which lost 6 bases and 8 bases, there was a span of 19 bases. Looked up from germline, CDR1 is WSHSY and CDR2 is SAAADI. This CDR3 region has 14 residues. This CDR3 reads CASSPGTRVGGYTF. The DNA for the CDR3 is TGCGCCAGCAGCCCCGGGACAAGGGTCGGGGGCTACACCTTC.

The chain carries TRBV6-1 and TRBJ2-2; TRBD1 matches at 10 bases. Germline V CDR1 and CDR2: MNHNS, SASEGT. Trimming took 2 bases from V and 3 from J; bases not matched to a gene: 15. The CDR3 length is 20 residues. CDR3 sequence reads: CASSEPLSVTGTGDTGELFF. The CDR3 region has the DNA TGTGCCAGCAGTGAACCCCTTTCGGTAACCGGGACAGGGGACACCGGGGAGCTGTTTTTT.

The V gene is TRBV6-1, the J gene TRBJ1-2; TRBD1 might be the D (6 bases). V was shortened by 0 bases and J by 4 bases, with 12 bases between the two germline ends. The length of the CDR3 is 15 residues. From germline, CDR1 is MNHNS and CDR2 SASEGT. DNA for the CDR3: TGTGCCAGCAGTGAAGCGTTGACAGGCCCCTATGGCTACACCTTC. It yields the protein CASSEALTGPYGYTF.

The J gene is TRBJ2-6, the V gene TRBV19; no clear D. Germline CDR1 LNHDA, CDR2 SQIVND (reference sequence). The V gene lost 3 bases and the J gene lost 6 bases, with 18 bases spanning the gap. The CDR3 spans 17 residues. The CDR3 region is CASSIEQPRFVANVLTF. For the CDR3, the DNA is TGTGCCAGTAGTATCGAACAGCCCCGCTTCGTGGCCAACGTCCTGACTTTC.

This chain joins TRBV27 and TRBJ2-7; 9 bases line up with TRBD1. Germline V gives CDR1 MNHEY, CDR2 SMNVEV (reference sequence). The CDR3 has 15 residues. V dropped 2 bases and J dropped 6; count of bases not matched to a gene: 8. This CDR3 reads CASSLGGTGSGEQYF. The DNA of the CDR3 is TGTGCCAGCAGTTTAGGTGGGACAGGGTCTGGCGAGCAGTACTTC.